The 30 T cell receptor beta chains given below trace back to one sample, sequenced in a study of blood T cell repertoires in COVID-19. Sequencing was performed with immunoSEQ multiplex PCR; in TCRdb, only in-frame clones are kept and a portion is missing. The sample includes roughly 220,000 clones, roughly 83% of them seen just once. Sequenced input: PBMCs or T cells enriched from blood (not recorded which). Every receptor here comes from a middle-aged woman with acute COVID-19.

The chain links TRBV10-2 to TRBJ2-3, with 8 bases lining up with TRBD1. The CDR3 is made up of 14 amino acids. The germline gives CDR1 WSHSY, CDR2 SAAADI. Trimming took 5 bases from V and 1 from J; bases not matched to a gene: 2. Written as DNA, the CDR3 is TGCGCCAGCAGTTCGGGACAGGGCACAGATACGCAGTATTTT. Residues: CASSSGQGTDTQYF.

This chain joins TRBV2 and TRBJ2-7; 7 bases line up with TRBD1. The V gene end was trimmed by 6 bases and the J gene end by 4 bases; junction bases not matched to a gene: 3. Germline CDR1 reads SNHLY; CDR2 reads FYNNEI. The CDR3 extends over 12 amino acids. The DNA of the CDR3 is TGTGCCAGCAGGGGGACAGCTTACGAGCAGTACTTC. Translating it yields CASRGTAYEQYF.

The J gene is TRBJ2-3, the V gene TRBV2, with a possible D match to TRBD1 (6 bases). The germline V gene encodes CDR1 SNHLY and CDR2 FYNNEI. CDR3 length equals 14 residues. Trimming removed 6 bases at V and 4 bases at J, with 14 bases between. CDR3 in amino acids: CASRKQGPSDTQYF. CDR3 DNA: TGTGCCAGCAGGAAACAGGGTCCTTCAGATACGCAGTATTTT.

This rearrangement joins TRBV2 to TRBJ2-2, with TRBD2 matching over 7 bases. Germline loops: CDR1 SNHLY, CDR2 FYNNEI. The CDR3 length is 15 residues. The V segment lost 2 bases and the J segment 6 bases; nucleotides outside the gene matches: 6. The CDR3 nucleotides are TGTGCCAGCAGTGAATACAGCGGGACCCCCGGGGAGCTGTTTTTT. This translates into CASSEYSGTPGELFF.

The gene calls are TRBV19 and TRBJ2-1, with D possibly matching TRBD1 (5 bases). The CDR3 covers 15 residues. The ends were cut back, 6 bases at V and 6 bases at J, with 18 bases in the middle. Germline CDR1 LNHDA, CDR2 SQIVND (reference sequence). The CDR3, as DNA: TGTGCCAGTAGCGGCATAGGGGTGGGGTTCAATGAGCAGTTCTTC. Translated: CASSGIGVGFNEQFF.

The V gene is TRBV18, the J gene TRBJ2-3, with 10 positions matching TRBD2. This CDR3 is built from 16 residues. The germline CDR1 and CDR2 sequences are KGHSH and LQKENI. The trim removed 5 bases at V and 4 bases at J, leaving 9 bases unmatched. Here the CDR3 DNA reads TGTGCCAGCTCAGCGCCCGGCCTAGCGGGAGCAGATACGCAGTATTTT. This codes for CASSAPGLAGADTQYF.

The rearrangement links TRBV6-2 or TRBV6-3 to TRBJ2-5; TRBD2 matches 11 bases. Germline CDR1 is MNHEY and CDR2 is SVGEGT. V was clipped by 4 bases and J by 3 bases; unmatched bases: 4. CDR3 length: 15 residues. CDR3 region: CASSFPTSGKETQYF. The CDR3 DNA sequence: TGTGCCAGCAGTTTCCCGACTAGCGGGAAAGAGACCCAGTACTTC.

This chain uses TRBV14 with TRBJ2-1; D is perhaps TRBD2 (6 bases). Looked up from germline, CDR1 is SGHDN and CDR2 is FVKESK. CDR3 length: 16 residues. Trimming left V 2 bases short and J 1 base short, with 12 bases between. DNA of the CDR3: TGTGCCAGCAGCCAATGGAGGGGCCGGTCCTACAATGAGCAGTTCTTC. Amino acid sequence: CASSQWRGRSYNEQFF.

The V and J genes are TRBV10-3 and TRBJ1-4; TRBD1 matches 7 bases. CDR1 is ENHRY, CDR2 SYGVKD, per germline. J was trimmed by 5 bases and V by 4 bases; bases with no gene match: 1. This CDR3 has 13 amino acids. CDR3 in DNA: TGTGCCATCAGTGGGGGACAGAATGAAAAACTGTTTTTT. This sequence encodes CAISGGQNEKLFF.

The chain couples TRBV3-1 (or the pseudogene TRBV3-2) to TRBJ1-5; D call uncertain. The germline gives CDR1 LGHDT, CDR2 YNNKEL (reference sequence). This CDR3 spans 16 amino acids. Trimming removed 0 bases at V and 0 bases at J, with 9 bases between. The CDR3 reads CASSQDIAGSNQPQHF. The DNA of the CDR3 is TGTGCCAGCAGCCAAGATATAGCGGGTAGCAATCAGCCCCAGCATTTT.

The V call is TRBV5-8, the J call TRBJ1-2, with 8 nucleotides matching TRBD1. Germline CDR1 SGHTS, CDR2 YDEGEE. V lost 4 bases and J lost 5; bases outside the gene matches: 13. This CDR3 region has 16 residues. CDR3 sequence (DNA): TGTGCCAGCAGCCGGGACAGGAGGAGACCCACATATGGCTACACCTTC. Protein: CASSRDRRRPTYGYTF. Combining the CDR3 with reference TRBV5-8 and TRBJ1-2 gives the whole variable domain EAGVTQSPTHLIKTRGQQATLRCSPISGHTSVYWYQQALGLGLQFLLWYDEGEERNRGNFPPRFSGRQFPNYSSELNVNALELEDSALYLCASSRDRRRPTYGYTFGSGTRLTVV.

This rearrangement joins TRBV20-1 to TRBJ2-1; D perhaps matches TRBD1 (5 bases). V lost 6 bases to trimming and J lost 8 bases, with 11 bases between them. CDR3 length: 11 residues. Germline CDR1 is DFQATT and CDR2 is SNEGSKA (reference sequence). The CDR3 DNA reads as TGCAGTGCGGACGTCAGGGATGAGCAGTTCTTC. Its protein product is CSADVRDEQFF.

Regarding this clone: The sample holds other DNA sequences that translate to the same CDR3. The chain recombines TRBV5-1 with TRBJ2-3, with 7 positions matching TRBD1. Trimming cost V 0 bases and J 6 bases; bases outside gene matches: 7. The CDR3 is 15 amino acids. Germline V gene lookup returns CDR1 SGHRS and CDR2 YFSETQ. CDR3 loop: CASSLVGRGPDTQYF. For the CDR3, the DNA is TGCGCCAGCAGCTTGGTGGGAAGGGGGCCCGATACGCAGTATTTT.

The V and J genes are TRBV2 and TRBJ1-1; D is perhaps TRBD1 (6 bases). This CDR3 is built from 13 residues. The germline V gene encodes CDR1 SNHLY and CDR2 FYNNEI. Deletions cut 8 bases from V and 0 bases from J, with 10 bases between. CDR3 sequence: CASRGAMNTEAFF. The CDR3 DNA sequence: TGTGCCAGCCGGGGGGCCATGAACACTGAAGCTTTCTTT.

The chain recombines TRBV13 with TRBJ1-2; 7 nucleotides match TRBD1. Germline loops: CDR1 PRHDT, CDR2 FYEKMQ (reference sequence). V dropped 5 bases and J dropped 4; count of bases not matched to a gene: 7. CDR3 length: 14 residues. The CDR3 is CASSNAGGPYGYTF. The CDR3 DNA reads as TGTGCCAGCAGCAACGCAGGGGGACCCTATGGCTACACCTTC.

As concerns this clone: The sample carries other DNA sequences with the same CDR3. The rearrangement links TRBV28 to TRBJ1-5, with no clear D. V was trimmed by 2 bases and J by 2 bases, leaving 7 bases between them. Germline V CDR1 and CDR2: MDHEN, SYDVKM. CDR3 length: 14 amino acids. CDR3 DNA sequence: TGTGCCAGCAGTTTAGCTGGAGGCAATCAGCCCCAGCATTTT. Translating it yields CASSLAGGNQPQHF.

V and J are TRBV1 and TRBJ2-1; TRBD2, as called in the table, went unchecked against the DNA. TRBV1 is deemed a pseudogene. This CDR3 contains 14 residues. The CDR3 DNA reads TGCACCAGCAGCCTACTAGCGGTAAACAATGAGCAGTTCTTC. As protein: CTSSLLAVNNEQFF.

The chain couples TRBV7-2 to TRBJ2-5, with D hard to call. CDR1 is SGHTA, CDR2 FQGNSA, per germline. V was clipped by 3 bases and J by 1 base, with 6 bases between them. The CDR3 is made up of 13 amino acids. CDR3 in DNA: TGTGCCAGCAGCTTGGGCCTCCAAGAGACCCAGTACTTC. Residues: CASSLGLQETQYF.

The chain is built from TRBV4-2 and TRBJ2-3; 12 positions agree with TRBD2. V gave up 1 base and J gave up 0 bases; unmatched junction bases: 11. CDR1 LGHNA and CDR2 YNFKEQ come from the germline V gene. The CDR3 loop spans 20 amino acids. Written as DNA, the CDR3 is TGTGCCAGCAGCCAAGCATGGCGACTAGCGGGAGATACTAGCACAGATACGCAGTATTTT. It is translated as CASSQAWRLAGDTSTDTQYF.

This chain joins TRBV6-6 and TRBJ2-2, with D maybe TRBD2 (6 bases). The V end was cut by 4 bases, the J end by 3 bases, with 15 bases between. The CDR3 consists of 16 residues. Germline V gives CDR1 MNHNY, CDR2 SVGAGI (reference sequence). CDR3 coding DNA: TGTGCCAGCAGTTTAGCGCACGGGGGTCACACCGGGGAGCTGTTTTTT. It specifies CASSLAHGGHTGELFF.

The gene calls are TRBV5-1 and TRBJ2-7; tentatively, D is TRBD1 (5 bases). CDR1 SGHRS and CDR2 YFSETQ come from the germline V gene. Between the trimmed V and J ends, which lost 2 bases and 4 bases, there was a span of 19 bases. The CDR3 runs 16 residues. In DNA, the CDR3 is TGCGCCAGCAGCTTACAGGACGGACGTCGACCTTACGAGCAGTACTTC. The encoded protein is CASSLQDGRRPYEQYF.

V usage is TRBV3-1 (or the pseudogene TRBV3-2) and J usage is TRBJ2-1, with TRBD2 identical over 11 bases. This CDR3 is 15 amino acids long. Germline values: CDR1 LGHDT, CDR2 YNNKEL (reference sequence). J was trimmed by 6 bases and V by 4 bases; bases with no gene match: 5. Written as DNA, the CDR3 is TGTGCCAGCAGCCGACCGGGACTAGCGGTCAATGAGCAGTTCTTC. Its protein is CASSRPGLAVNEQFF.

V and J are TRBV5-3 and TRBJ1-4; tentative D call: TRBD1 (6 bases). TRBV5-3 is reported as an ORF; its role is uncertain. Deletions cut 1 base from V and 4 bases from J, with 26 bases between. The CDR3 is 20 amino acids. The CDR3 loop reads CARSLYSHRVPRLGNEKLFF. Here the CDR3 DNA reads TGTGCCAGAAGCTTGTATTCCCACAGGGTTCCGCGCCTAGGTAATGAAAAACTGTTTTTT.

The V call is TRBV3-1 (or the pseudogene TRBV3-2), the J call TRBJ2-7; a possible D gene is TRBD1 (6 bases). The CDR3 is 14 residues long. Trimming shortened V by 4 bases and J by 3 bases, and 13 bases separated the two germline ends. Germline V lookup: CDR1 LGHDT, CDR2 YNNKEL (reference sequence). CDR3 loop: CASSPRQVRYEQYF. As DNA, the CDR3 is TGTGCCAGCAGCCCAAGACAGGTTCGCTACGAGCAGTACTTC.

This sequence joins TRBV20-1 and TRBJ2-5, with D possibly TRBD2 on 5 matching bases. This CDR3 has 13 residues. The V gene lost 3 bases and the J gene lost 0 bases, with 8 bases spanning the gap. CDR1 DFQATT and CDR2 SNEGSKA come from the germline V gene (reference sequence). This CDR3 reads CSASFGNQETQYF. CDR3 bases: TGCAGTGCTAGTTTCGGGAACCAAGAGACCCAGTACTTC.

The chain combines TRBV2 with TRBJ2-5; D is ambiguous. The CDR3 length is 13 residues. Trimming left V 5 bases short and J 0 bases short, with 7 bases between. Germline CDR1 is SNHLY and CDR2 is FYNNEI. CDR3 in DNA: TGTGCCAGCAGTCTAGTGTACCAAGAGACCCAGTACTTC. It specifies CASSLVYQETQYF.

This rearrangement joins TRBV2 to TRBJ2-7; TRBD2 matches 9 bases. This CDR3 is built from 14 residues. V was clipped by 3 bases and J by 7 bases; unmatched bases: 7. CDR1 is SNHLY, CDR2 FYNNEI, per germline. CDR3 nucleotide sequence: TGTGCCAGCAGTGATGGCGGGGGGGCCCGGGAGCAGTACTTC. It translates to CASSDGGGAREQYF.

V and J are TRBV14 and TRBJ1-2, with 7 nucleotides matching TRBD1. V shed 2 bases, J shed 6 bases, and the junction held 6 bases outside the gene matches. Germline assignment: CDR1 SGHDN and CDR2 FVKESK. This CDR3 contains 14 residues. The DNA of the CDR3 is TGTGCCAGCAGCCAAAGTTCCCAGGGGGATGGCTACACCTTC. Its protein product is CASSQSSQGDGYTF.

This clone was seen once. The V gene is TRBV9, the J gene TRBJ2-3; 7 bases match TRBD2. The CDR3 is 17 residues long. Trimming removed 0 bases from V and 6 bases from J; junction bases left unmatched: 13. The germline CDR1 and CDR2 sequences are SGDLS and YYNGEE. The CDR3 sequence is CASSVAEAGSQPDTQYF. For the CDR3, the DNA is TGTGCCAGCAGCGTAGCCGAAGCGGGGTCGCAACCGGATACGCAGTATTTT.

The gene calls are TRBV28 and TRBJ2-7; 8 nucleotides line up with TRBD1. CDR3 size: 15 residues. V lost 6 bases, J lost 3 bases, and 10 bases stayed unmatched. Germline V gene sequence: CDR1 MDHEN, CDR2 SYDVKM. The CDR3 is CASSPGWGQVYEQYF. The CDR3 DNA is TGTGCCAGCAGCCCCGGGTGGGGACAGGTCTACGAGCAGTACTTC.